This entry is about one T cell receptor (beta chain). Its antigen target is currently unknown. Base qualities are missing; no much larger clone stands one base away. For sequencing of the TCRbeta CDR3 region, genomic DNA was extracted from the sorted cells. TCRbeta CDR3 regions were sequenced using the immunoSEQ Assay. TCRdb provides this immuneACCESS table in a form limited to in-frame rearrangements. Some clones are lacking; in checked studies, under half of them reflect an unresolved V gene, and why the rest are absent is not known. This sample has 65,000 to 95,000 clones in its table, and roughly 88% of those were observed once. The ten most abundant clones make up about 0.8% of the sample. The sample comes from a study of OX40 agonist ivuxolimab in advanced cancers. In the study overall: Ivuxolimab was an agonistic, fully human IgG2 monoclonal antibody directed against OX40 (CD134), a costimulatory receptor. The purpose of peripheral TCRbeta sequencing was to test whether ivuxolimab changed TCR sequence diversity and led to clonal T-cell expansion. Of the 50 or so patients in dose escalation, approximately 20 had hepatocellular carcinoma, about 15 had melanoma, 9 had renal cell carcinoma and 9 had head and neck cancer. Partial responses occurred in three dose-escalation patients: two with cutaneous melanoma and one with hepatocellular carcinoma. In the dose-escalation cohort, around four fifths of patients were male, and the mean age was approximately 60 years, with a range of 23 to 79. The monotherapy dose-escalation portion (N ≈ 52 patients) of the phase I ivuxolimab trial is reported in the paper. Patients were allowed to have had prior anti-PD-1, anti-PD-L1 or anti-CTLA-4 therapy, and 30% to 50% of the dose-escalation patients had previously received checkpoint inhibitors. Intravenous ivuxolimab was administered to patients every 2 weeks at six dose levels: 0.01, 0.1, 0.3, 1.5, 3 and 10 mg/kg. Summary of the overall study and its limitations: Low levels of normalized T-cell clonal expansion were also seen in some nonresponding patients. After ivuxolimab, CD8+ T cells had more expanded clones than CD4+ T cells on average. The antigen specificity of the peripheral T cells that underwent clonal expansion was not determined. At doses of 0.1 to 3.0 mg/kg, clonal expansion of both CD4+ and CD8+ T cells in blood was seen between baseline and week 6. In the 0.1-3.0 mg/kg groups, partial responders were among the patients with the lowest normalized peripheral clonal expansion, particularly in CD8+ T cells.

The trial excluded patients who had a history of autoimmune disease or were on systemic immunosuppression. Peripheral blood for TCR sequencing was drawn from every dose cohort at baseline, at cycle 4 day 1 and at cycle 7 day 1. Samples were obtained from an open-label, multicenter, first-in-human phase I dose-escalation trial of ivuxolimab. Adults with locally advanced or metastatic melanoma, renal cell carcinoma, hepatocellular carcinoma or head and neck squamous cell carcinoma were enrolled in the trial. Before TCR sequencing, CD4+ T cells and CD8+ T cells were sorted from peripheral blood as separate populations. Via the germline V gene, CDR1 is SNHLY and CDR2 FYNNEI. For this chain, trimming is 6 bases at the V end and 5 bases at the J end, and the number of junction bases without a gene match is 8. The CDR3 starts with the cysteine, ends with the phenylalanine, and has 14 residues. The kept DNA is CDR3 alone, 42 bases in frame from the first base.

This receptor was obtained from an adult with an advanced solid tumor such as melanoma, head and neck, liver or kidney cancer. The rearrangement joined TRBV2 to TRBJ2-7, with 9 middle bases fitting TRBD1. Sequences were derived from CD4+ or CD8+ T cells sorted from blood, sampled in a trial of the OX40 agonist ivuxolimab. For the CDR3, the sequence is CASRTGTGIHEQYF. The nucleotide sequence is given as TGTGCCAGCAGGACCGGGACAGGGATCCACGAGCAGTACTTC.